This TCR beta chain originates from a study of blood T cell repertoires in COVID-19. TCRdb's copy holds only in-frame clones and misses some; the assay was immunoSEQ multiplex PCR. This sample has 200,000 to 250,000 clones, with around 90% found just once. CDR1 is MDHEN and CDR2 is SYDVKM in the germline V gene. Deletions cut 7 bases from V and 7 bases from J, with 19 bases between. This CDR3 has 14 amino acids. The V gene is TRBV28, the J gene TRBJ1-2; no reliable D call. The specimen was peripheral blood. The sequence came from a man aged 25-45 years with acute or convalescent COVID-19. DNA of the CDR3: TGTGCCAGCAACCGTAGAGGTATAGGATCTGGCTACACCTTC. Residues: CASNRRGIGSGYTF.